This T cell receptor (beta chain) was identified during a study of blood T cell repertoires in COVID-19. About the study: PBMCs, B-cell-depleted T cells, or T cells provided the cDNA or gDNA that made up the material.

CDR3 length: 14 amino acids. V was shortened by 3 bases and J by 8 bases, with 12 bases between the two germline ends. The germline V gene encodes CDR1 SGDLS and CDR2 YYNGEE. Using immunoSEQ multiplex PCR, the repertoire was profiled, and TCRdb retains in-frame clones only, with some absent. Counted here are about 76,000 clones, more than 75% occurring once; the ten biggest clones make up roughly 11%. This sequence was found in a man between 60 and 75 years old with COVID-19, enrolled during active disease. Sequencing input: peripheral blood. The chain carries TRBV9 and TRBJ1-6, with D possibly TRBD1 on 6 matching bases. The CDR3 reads CASSGTGWYSPLHF. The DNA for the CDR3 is TGTGCCAGCAGCGGAACAGGGTGGTATTCACCCCTCCACTTT.